These 4 T cell receptor beta chains were all obtained from the same sample, sequenced in a study of quantifying T cell responses using KT2 cells. Study information: RNA was reverse transcribed with TCR alpha and beta constant-region primers.

Each cDNA got a UMI-containing oligo ligated at its 3' end. An equimolar mix of RC1.1 and RC1.2 primed the beta chain across TRBC1 and TRBC2. TCRdb ran MiXCR on the UMI-ligation and nested PCR reads and lists one entry per CDR3 protein. The table lists under 35,000 distinct CDR3 sequences, 7.3% of them singletons. Sequences were obtained from PBMCs spiked with cells of the T cell clone KT2. These receptors were obtained from a human donor.

This clonotype was found a few times. V usage is TRBV12-3 or TRBV12-4 and J usage is TRBJ2-5; D gene uncertain. The CDR3 is made up of 14 amino acids. V lost 3 bases and J lost 4, with 12 bases in between. Written as DNA, the CDR3 is TGTGCCAGCAGTTTGGATGTCTGGCCAGAGACCCAGTACTTC. Its translation is CASSLDVWPETQYF.

This clonotype was counted ten times or more. The chain recombines TRBV12-3 or TRBV12-4 with TRBJ1-5; maybe TRBD1 (5 bases). The CDR3 loop spans 14 amino acids. V lost 5 bases and J 0 bases, leaving 8 bases between the germline ends. The CDR3 DNA is TGTGCCAGCAGTCGACAGAATAGCAATCAGCCCCAGCATTTT. Residues: CASSRQNSNQPQHF.

This clonotype was recorded a few times. This chain links TRBV2 with TRBJ2-2; 7 positions agree with TRBD2. The ends lost 4 bases at V and 6 bases at J; junction bases unmatched: 17. Germline V CDR1 and CDR2: SNHLY, FYNNEI. This CDR3 spans 18 amino acids. CDR3: CASSVLASEPQVAGELFF. Here the CDR3 DNA reads TGTGCCAGCAGTGTACTAGCGAGCGAACCCCAAGTGGCCGGGGAGCTGTTTTTT.

The chain joins TRBV15 to TRBJ1-5; D is ambiguous. This CDR3 contains 15 residues. Trimming removed 0 bases from V and 9 bases from J, with 15 bases in between. Germline V CDR1 and CDR2: LNHNV, YYDKDF (reference sequence). The CDR3 protein is CATSRDRAESRPQHF. Written as DNA, the CDR3 is TGTGCCACCAGCAGAGATAGGGCAGAATCCCGGCCCCAGCATTTT.